The present T cell receptor (beta chain) was sequenced within a study of cytomegalovirus exposure and HLA in healthy donors. About the study: Earlier results showed approximately 120 million unique TCR beta sequences derived from approximately 170 million T cells.

Between the trimmed V and J ends, which lost 4 bases and 3 bases, there was a span of 13 bases. CDR3 length equals 13 residues. Germline V gene sequence: CDR1 SQVTM, CDR2 ANQGSEA. Amplification used 60 Vbeta primers and 13 Jbeta primers. The assay was immunoSEQ multiplex PCR, and TCRdb's table has in-frame clones only and misses some. The sample includes roughly 100,000 clones, about a tenth of them seen just once. The chain uses TRBV29-1 and TRBJ2-7, with D perhaps given as TRBD1 or TRBD2 (5 bases each). Sequenced input: PBMCs. This TCR came from a man between 35 and 55 years old in good health and CMV-seropositive. In nucleotides, the CDR3 is TGCAGCGTTGGAGAGGGGCAGCTCTACGAGCAGTACTTC. Translating gives CSVGEGQLYEQYF.